This paragraph covers one T cell receptor beta chain sequence. The antigen is undetermined. This CDR3 comprises 13 residues. Trimming took 5 bases from V and 8 from J; bases not matched to a gene: 5. Germline V gene sequence: CDR1 LGHDT, CDR2 YNNKEL (reference sequence). This record belongs to a study of identical twins. Study-wide results and caveats: Out-of-frame sharing of TCR alpha in monozygotic twins was underestimated by models. In zero-insertion analyses, partial confounding could arise from invariant MAIT and iNKT cells.

One entry per CDR3 protein, called by TCRdb with MiXCR from the 5' RACE reads. The sample lists 450,000 to 650,000 distinct CDR3 sequences; roughly 15% were seen once. These data were also filed under a second study, of yellow fever vaccine responses in identical twins. That study adds: Twins' vaccine T cell response reportedly seemed partly convergent, partly personalized.

The TCR sequence derives from a woman in her late teens or twenties in good health. Source material: CD4+ T cells sorted from blood. The rearrangement links TRBV3-1 to TRBJ2-1, with TRBD2 identical over 8 bases. CDR3 protein: CASSIAGRDEQFF. The CDR3 nucleotides read TGTGCCAGCAGCATAGCGGGGAGGGATGAGCAGTTCTTC.